The clone carrying this TCR beta chain was detected many times. Its specificity is not known. The data stem from a study of T-cell memory formation after mild COVID-19. Study at large: Largely donor-specific TCR clusters were found.

TCRdb reanalysed the 5' RACE reads using MiXCR and keeps one entry per CDR3 protein. The repertoire holds over 50,000 distinct CDR3 sequences, with approximately 9% as singletons. Looked up from germline, CDR1 is DFQATT and CDR2 is SNEGSKA (reference sequence). The germline V and J ends were trimmed by 6 bases and 1 base, with 6 bases remaining between them. This CDR3 contains 12 residues. General study results and limits: CD4/CD8 balance characterized clones contracting day 15 to 85, and CD4+ skew characterized later expanders. Cross-reactive memory appears to have joined, as suggested by some responding clones showing up in pre-infection memory.

This clonotype originated in an adult woman who had mild COVID-19 (a few samples of this study predate the infection). Cell type and time point are not known. Sequencing was performed on PBMCs or a T cell subset sorted from them (not recorded which). J is TRBJ2-2 and V is TRBV20-1, with D hard to call. The CDR3 spells CSARQNTGELFF. CDR3 DNA sequence: TGCAGTGCGAGACAGAACACCGGGGAGCTGTTTTTT.